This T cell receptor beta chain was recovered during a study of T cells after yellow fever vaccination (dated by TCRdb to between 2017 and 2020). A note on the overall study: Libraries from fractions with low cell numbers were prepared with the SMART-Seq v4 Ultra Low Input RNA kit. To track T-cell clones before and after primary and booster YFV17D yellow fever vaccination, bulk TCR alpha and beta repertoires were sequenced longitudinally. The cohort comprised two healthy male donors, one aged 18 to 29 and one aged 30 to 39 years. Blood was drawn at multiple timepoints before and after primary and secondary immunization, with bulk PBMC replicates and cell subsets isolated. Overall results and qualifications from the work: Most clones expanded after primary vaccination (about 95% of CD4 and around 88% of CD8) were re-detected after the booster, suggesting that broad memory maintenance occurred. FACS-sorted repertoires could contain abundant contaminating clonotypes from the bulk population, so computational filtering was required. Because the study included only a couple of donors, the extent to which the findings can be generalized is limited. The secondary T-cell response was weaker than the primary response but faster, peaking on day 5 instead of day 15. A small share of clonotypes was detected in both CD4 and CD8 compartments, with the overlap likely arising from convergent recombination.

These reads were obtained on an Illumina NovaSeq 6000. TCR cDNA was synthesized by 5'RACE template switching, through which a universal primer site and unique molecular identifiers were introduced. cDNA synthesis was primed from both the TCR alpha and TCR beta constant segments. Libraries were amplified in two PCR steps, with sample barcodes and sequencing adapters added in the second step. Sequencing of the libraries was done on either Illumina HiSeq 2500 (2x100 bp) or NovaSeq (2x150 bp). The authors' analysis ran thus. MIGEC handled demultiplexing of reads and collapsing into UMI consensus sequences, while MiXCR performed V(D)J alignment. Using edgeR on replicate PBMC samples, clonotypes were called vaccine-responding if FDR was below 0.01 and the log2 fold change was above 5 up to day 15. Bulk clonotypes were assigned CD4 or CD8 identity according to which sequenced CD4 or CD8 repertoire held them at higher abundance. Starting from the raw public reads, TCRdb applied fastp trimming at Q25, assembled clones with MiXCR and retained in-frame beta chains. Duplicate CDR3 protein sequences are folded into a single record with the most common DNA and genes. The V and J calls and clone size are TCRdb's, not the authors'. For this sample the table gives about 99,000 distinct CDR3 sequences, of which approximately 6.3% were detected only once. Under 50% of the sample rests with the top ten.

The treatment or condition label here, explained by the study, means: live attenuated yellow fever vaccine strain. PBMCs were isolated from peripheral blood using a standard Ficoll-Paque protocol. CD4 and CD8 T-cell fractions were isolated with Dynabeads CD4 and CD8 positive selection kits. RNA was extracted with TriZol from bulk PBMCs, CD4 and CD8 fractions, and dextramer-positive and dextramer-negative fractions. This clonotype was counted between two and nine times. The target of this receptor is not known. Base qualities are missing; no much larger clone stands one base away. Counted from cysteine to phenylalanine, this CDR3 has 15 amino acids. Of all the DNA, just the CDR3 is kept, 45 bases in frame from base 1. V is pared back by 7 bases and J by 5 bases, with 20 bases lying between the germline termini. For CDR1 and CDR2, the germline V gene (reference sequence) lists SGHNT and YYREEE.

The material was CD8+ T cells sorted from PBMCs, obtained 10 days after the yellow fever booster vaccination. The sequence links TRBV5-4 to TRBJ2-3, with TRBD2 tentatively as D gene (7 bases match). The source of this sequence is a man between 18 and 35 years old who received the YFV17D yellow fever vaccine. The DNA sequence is TGTGCCAGCGACCGGGATGCGGGGGCCGAAGATACGCAGTATTTT. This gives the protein CASDRDAGAEDTQYF.